The 11 T cell receptor beta chains below all came from one sample that was sequenced in a study of cytomegalovirus exposure and HLA in healthy donors. The PCR used 60 Vbeta and 13 Jbeta primers. Method: immunoSEQ multiplex PCR; TCRdb's copy keeps in-frame clones and lacks some. This table holds over 200,000 clones, about four fifths found once. The sample was PBMCs. The source of these receptors is a woman aged 40 to 50 in good health and CMV-seropositive.

The V call is TRBV11-1, the J call TRBJ2-1, with D maybe TRBD1 (5 bases). Between the trimmed V and J ends, which lost 6 bases and 4 bases, there was a span of 19 bases. The CDR3 runs to 16 residues. Germline V lookup: CDR1 SGHAT, CDR2 FQDESV (reference sequence). The CDR3 nucleotides are TGTGCCAGCAGATTTCGCGGAAGGGGTTTTTACAATGAGCAGTTCTTC. Its translation is CASRFRGRGFYNEQFF.

The chain joins TRBV15 to TRBJ2-1; 9 nucleotides agree with TRBD2. The CDR3 has 14 residues. Germline lookup yields CDR1 LNHNV and CDR2 YYDKDF (reference sequence). With 3 bases clipped from V and 4 bases from J, the junction kept 1 base outside the gene matches. The CDR3 here is CATSSGLAYNEQFF. The DNA for the CDR3 is TGTGCCACCAGCAGCGGACTAGCGTACAATGAGCAGTTCTTC. The whole variable domain, filled in from reference TRBV15 and TRBJ2-1, reads DAMVIQNPRYQVTQFGKPVTLSCSQTLNHNVMYWYQQKSSQAPKLLFHYYDKDFNNEADTPDNFQSRRPNTSFCFLDIRSPGLGDTAMYLCATSSGLAYNEQFFGPGTRLTVL.

The chain employs TRBV4-2 and TRBJ1-1, with D possibly matching TRBD1 (6 bases). The CDR3 is 13 amino acids. Germline V gene lookup returns CDR1 LGHNA and CDR2 YNFKEQ. Between the trimmed V and J ends, which lost 3 bases and 5 bases, there was a span of 10 bases. The CDR3 bases are TGTGCCAGCAGCCAGGTCAGGGGAACTGAAGCTTTCTTT. This sequence encodes CASSQVRGTEAFF.

This clone has just one count. This sequence joins TRBV27 and TRBJ1-1; 9 nucleotides line up with TRBD1. The CDR3 has 14 amino acids. Trimming removed 3 bases from V and 3 bases from J; junction bases left unmatched: 2. Looked up from germline, CDR1 is MNHEY and CDR2 is SMNVEV (reference sequence). The CDR3 DNA reads as TGTGCCAGCAGTTTCGACAGGGGGGACACTGAAGCTTTCTTT. It is translated as CASSFDRGDTEAFF.

The chain carries TRBV25-1 and TRBJ1-4; 7 positions agree with TRBD1. Trimming took 2 bases from V and 4 from J; bases not matched to a gene: 4. Germline V gene data show CDR1 as MGHDK and CDR2 as SYGVNS. The CDR3 loop spans 15 amino acids. The DNA for the CDR3 is TGTGCCAGCAGTGAAGCGGGACAGTTTAATGAAAAACTGTTTTTT. The encoded protein is CASSEAGQFNEKLFF.

This clone was seen a handful of times. The rearrangement uses TRBV29-1 and TRBJ2-1, with TRBD2 matching over 9 bases. V lost 4 bases, J lost 7 bases, and 8 bases stayed unmatched. Looked up from germline, CDR1 is SQVTM and CDR2 is ANQGSEA. The CDR3 extends over 14 amino acids. The CDR3 reads CSVALRLAENEQFF. CDR3 nucleotides: TGCAGCGTTGCGTTGAGACTAGCGGAGAATGAGCAGTTCTTC.

This rearrangement joins TRBV7-8 to TRBJ2-5; 7 bases map to TRBD1. With 5 bases clipped from V and 1 base from J, the junction kept 10 bases outside the gene matches. This CDR3 is 16 amino acids long. Germline CDR1 SGHVS, CDR2 FQNEAQ. This CDR3 is CASSTPETGLQETQYF. The CDR3, as DNA: TGTGCCAGCAGCACCCCCGAGACAGGGCTCCAAGAGACCCAGTACTTC.

The rearrangement uses TRBV6-1 and TRBJ2-7; D is unclear. Germline assignment: CDR1 MNHNS and CDR2 SASEGT. The V end lost 5 bases, the J end lost 2 bases, and 10 bases lay between the germline ends. The CDR3 has 13 amino acids. This CDR3 is CASSSRNAYEQYF. CDR3 sequence (DNA): TGTGCCAGCAGTTCCCGTAATGCCTACGAGCAGTACTTC.

The chain employs TRBV6-4 and TRBJ1-2; the D gene is possibly TRBD1 (5 bases). The CDR3 contains 16 residues. In germline, CDR1 is MRHNA, CDR2 SNTAGT. V lost 7 bases and J lost 0, with 18 bases in between. The CDR3 loop is CASNPTGGGANYGYTF. The CDR3 region has the DNA TGTGCCAGCAACCCCACCGGCGGGGGAGCTAACTATGGCTACACCTTC.

The chain links TRBV7-9 to TRBJ2-5; D perhaps matches TRBD2 (6 bases). The germline V gene has CDR1 SEHNR and CDR2 FQNEAQ (reference sequence). This CDR3 contains 11 residues. V lost 4 bases and J 9 bases, leaving 9 bases between the germline ends. For the CDR3, the DNA is TGTGCCAGCAGCTCTGGAGGGGCCCAGTACTTC. Amino acid sequence: CASSSGGAQYF.

This clone was observed a few times. V and J are TRBV19 and TRBJ1-1; D might be TRBD1 (5 bases). Germline CDR1 reads LNHDA; CDR2 reads SQIVND (reference sequence). Trimming took off 0 bases at V and 10 bases at J, with 12 bases between the two ends. The CDR3 sequence is 13 residues long. The CDR3 sequence is CASSIETAGIAFF. Here the CDR3 DNA reads TGTGCCAGTAGTATAGAGACAGCGGGGATAGCTTTCTTT.